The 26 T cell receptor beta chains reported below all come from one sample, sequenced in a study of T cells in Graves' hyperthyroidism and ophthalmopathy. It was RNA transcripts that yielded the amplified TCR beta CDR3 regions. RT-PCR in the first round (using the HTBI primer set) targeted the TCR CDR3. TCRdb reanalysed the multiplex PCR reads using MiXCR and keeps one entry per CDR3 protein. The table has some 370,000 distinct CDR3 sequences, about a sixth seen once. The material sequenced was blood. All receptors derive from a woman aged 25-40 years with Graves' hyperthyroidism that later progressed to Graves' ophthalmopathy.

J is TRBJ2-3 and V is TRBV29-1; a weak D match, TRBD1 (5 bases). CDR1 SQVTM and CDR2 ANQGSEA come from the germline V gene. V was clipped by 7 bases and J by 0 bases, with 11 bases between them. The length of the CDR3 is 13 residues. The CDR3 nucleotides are TGCAGCGGGACACCGAAAAGCACAGATACGCAGTATTTT. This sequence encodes CSGTPKSTDTQYF.

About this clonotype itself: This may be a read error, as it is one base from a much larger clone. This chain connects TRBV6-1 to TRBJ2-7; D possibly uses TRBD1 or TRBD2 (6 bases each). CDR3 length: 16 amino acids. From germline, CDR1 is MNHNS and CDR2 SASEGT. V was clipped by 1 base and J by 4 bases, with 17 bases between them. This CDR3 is CASSEGWGARWYEQYF. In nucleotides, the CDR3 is TGTGCCAGCAGTGAAGGATGGGGGGCACGTTGGTACGAGCAGTACTTC.

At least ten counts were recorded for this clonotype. The CDR3 DNA sequence: TGCAGTGCTAGCGAACAGGGCCAAGAGACCCAGTACTTC. Encoded protein: CSASEQGQETQYF. The rearrangement joins TRBV20-1 to TRBJ2-5; TRBD1 might be the D (6 bases). The CDR3 totals 13 residues. The V gene lost 3 bases and the J gene lost 1 base, with 9 bases spanning the gap. Germline assignment: CDR1 DFQATT and CDR2 SNEGSKA (reference sequence).

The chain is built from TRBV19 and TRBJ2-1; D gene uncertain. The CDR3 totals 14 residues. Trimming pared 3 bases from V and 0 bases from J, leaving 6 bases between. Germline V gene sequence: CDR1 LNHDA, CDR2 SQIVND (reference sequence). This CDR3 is CASSMESSYNEQFF. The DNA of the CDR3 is TGTGCCAGTAGTATGGAGAGCTCCTACAATGAGCAGTTCTTC.

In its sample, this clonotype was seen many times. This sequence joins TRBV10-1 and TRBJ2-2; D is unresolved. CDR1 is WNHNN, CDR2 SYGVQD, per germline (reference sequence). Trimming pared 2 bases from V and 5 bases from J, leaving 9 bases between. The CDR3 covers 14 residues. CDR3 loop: CASSEDPDTGELFF. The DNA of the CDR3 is TGCGCCAGCAGTGAGGATCCAGATACCGGGGAGCTGTTTTTT.

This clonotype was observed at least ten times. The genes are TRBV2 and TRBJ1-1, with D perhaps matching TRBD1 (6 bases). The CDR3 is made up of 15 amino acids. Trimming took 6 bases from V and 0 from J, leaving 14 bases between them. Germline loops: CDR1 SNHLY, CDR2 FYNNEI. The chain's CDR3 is CASRQGITMNTEAFF. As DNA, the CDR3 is TGTGCCAGCAGACAGGGTATCACCATGAACACTGAAGCTTTCTTT.

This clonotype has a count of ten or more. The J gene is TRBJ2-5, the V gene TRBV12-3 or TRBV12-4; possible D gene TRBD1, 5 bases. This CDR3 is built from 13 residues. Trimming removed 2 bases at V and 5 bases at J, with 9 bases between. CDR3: CASSLQGVETQYF. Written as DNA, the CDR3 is TGTGCCAGCAGTTTACAGGGTGTGGAGACCCAGTACTTC.

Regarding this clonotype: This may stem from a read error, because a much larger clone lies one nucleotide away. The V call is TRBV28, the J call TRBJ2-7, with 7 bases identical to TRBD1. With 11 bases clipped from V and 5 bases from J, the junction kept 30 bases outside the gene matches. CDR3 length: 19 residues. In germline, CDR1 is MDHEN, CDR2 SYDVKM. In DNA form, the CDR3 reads TGTGCCGGCACCGAACAGGGGACGCTTCAACCCTGGGTTCTAAACGAGCAGTACTTC. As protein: CAGTEQGTLQPWVLNEQYF.

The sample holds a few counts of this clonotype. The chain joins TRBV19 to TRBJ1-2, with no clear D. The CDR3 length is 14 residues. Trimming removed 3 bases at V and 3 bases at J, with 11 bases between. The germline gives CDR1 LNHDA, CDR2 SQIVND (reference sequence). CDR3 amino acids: CASSIGNVDYGYTF. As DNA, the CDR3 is TGTGCCAGTAGTATTGGCAACGTGGACTATGGCTACACCTTC.

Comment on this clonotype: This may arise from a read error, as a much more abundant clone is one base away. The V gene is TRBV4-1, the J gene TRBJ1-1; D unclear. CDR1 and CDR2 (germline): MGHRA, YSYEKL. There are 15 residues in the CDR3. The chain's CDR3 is CASSQDHEVKTEALF. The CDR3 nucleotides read TGCGCCAGCAGCCAAGATCACGAAGTAAAGACTGAAGCTCTCTTT.

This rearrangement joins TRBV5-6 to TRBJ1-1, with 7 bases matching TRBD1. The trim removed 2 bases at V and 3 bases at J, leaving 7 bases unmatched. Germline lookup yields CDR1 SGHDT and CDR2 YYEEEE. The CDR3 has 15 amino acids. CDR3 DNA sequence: TGTGCCAGCAGCTTAATCGACAGGGATCACACTGAAGCTTTCTTT. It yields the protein CASSLIDRDHTEAFF.

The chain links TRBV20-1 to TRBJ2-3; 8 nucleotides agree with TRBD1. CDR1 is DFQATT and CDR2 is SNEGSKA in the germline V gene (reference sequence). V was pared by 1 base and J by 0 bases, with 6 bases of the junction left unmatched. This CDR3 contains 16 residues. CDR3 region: CSARAQTGESTDTQYF. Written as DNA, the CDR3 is TGCAGTGCTAGAGCTCAGACAGGGGAAAGCACAGATACGCAGTATTTT.

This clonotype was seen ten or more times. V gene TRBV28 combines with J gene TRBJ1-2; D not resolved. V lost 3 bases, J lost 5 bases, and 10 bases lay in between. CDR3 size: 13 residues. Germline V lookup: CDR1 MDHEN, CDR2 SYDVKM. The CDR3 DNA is TGTGCCAGCAGTTTCCTGGGCCTTTATGGCTACACCTTC. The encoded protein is CASSFLGLYGYTF.

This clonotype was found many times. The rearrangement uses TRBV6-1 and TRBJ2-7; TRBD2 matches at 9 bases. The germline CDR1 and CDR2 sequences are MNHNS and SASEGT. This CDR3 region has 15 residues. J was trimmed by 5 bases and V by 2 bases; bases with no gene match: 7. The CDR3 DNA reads TGTGCCAGCAGTGAAAAACCAGCGGGAGGTAACGAGCAGTACTTC. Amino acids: CASSEKPAGGNEQYF.

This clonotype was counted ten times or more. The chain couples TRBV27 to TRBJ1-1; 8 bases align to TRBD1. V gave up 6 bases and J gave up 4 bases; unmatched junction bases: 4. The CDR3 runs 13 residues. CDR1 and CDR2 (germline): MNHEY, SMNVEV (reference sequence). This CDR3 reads CASSQTGATEAFF. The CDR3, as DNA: TGTGCCAGCAGCCAGACAGGGGCCACTGAAGCTTTCTTT.

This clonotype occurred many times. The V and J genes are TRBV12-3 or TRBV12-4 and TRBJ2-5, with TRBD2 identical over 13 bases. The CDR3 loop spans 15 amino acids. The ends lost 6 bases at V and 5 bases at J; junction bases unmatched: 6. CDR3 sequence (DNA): TGTGCCAGCAGCCCCGGACTAGCGGGGGCCGAGACCCAGTACTTC. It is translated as CASSPGLAGAETQYF.

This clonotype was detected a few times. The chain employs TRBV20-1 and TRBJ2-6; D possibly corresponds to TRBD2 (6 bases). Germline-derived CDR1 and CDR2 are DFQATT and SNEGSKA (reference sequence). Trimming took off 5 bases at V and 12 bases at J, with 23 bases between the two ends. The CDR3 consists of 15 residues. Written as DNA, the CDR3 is TGCAGTGCTGGGAGGACTGAGCTCTCGTTGGGCGTCCTGACTTTC. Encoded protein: CSAGRTELSLGVLTF.

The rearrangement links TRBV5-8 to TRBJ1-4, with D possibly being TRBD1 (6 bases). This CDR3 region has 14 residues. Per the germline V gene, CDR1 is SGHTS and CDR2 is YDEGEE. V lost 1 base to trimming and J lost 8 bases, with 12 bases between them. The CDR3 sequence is CASSLQTGLEKLFF. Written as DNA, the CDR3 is TGTGCCAGCAGCTTGCAAACAGGGTTGGAAAAACTGTTTTTT.

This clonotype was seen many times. The CDR3 reads CSARAHVTAGGIYEQYF. CDR3 bases: TGCAGTGCTCGAGCCCACGTAACAGCGGGAGGGATCTACGAGCAGTACTTC. The V and J genes are TRBV20-1 and TRBJ2-7; TRBD2 agrees at 10 bases. V gave up 5 bases and J gave up 3 bases; unmatched junction bases: 16. The CDR3 covers 17 residues. CDR1 and CDR2 (germline): DFQATT, SNEGSKA (reference sequence).

For the CDR3, the DNA is TGCGCCAGCAGCCAACCGACTAAAAAGCAGTTCTTC. Its protein is CASSQPTKKQFF. This sequence joins TRBV4-1 and TRBJ2-1; a possible D gene is TRBD2 (5 bases). The CDR3 loop spans 12 amino acids. Trimming took 2 bases from V and 11 from J, leaving 10 bases between them. CDR1 and CDR2 (germline): MGHRA, YSYEKL.

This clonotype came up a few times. The DNA of the CDR3 is TGTGCCAGCAGCTTAACCGCCCAGTACGAGCAGTACTTC. Residues: CASSLTAQYEQYF. The J gene is TRBJ2-7, the V gene TRBV7-2, with D hard to call. Deletions cut 2 bases from V and 4 bases from J, with 9 bases between. The CDR3 totals 13 residues. Germline V gene data show CDR1 as SGHTA and CDR2 as FQGNSA.

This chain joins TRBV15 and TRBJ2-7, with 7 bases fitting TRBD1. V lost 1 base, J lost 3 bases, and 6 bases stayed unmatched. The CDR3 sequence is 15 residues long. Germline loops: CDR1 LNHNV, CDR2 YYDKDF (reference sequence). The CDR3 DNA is TGTGCCACCAGCAGAGCCGGGACAGAGAACTACGAGCAGTACTTC. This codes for CATSRAGTENYEQYF. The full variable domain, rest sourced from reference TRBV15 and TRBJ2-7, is DAMVIQNPRYQVTQFGKPVTLSCSQTLNHNVMYWYQQKSSQAPKLLFHYYDKDFNNEADTPDNFQSRRPNTSFCFLDIRSPGLGDTAMYLCATSRAGTENYEQYFGPGTRLTVT.

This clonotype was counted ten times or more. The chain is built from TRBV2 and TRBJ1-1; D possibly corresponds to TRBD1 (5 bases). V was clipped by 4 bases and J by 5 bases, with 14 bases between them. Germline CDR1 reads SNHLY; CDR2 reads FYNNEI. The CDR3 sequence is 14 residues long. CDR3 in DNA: TGTGCCAGCAGTGCCAGGGTTGGGGTGACTGAAGCTTTCTTT. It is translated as CASSARVGVTEAFF.

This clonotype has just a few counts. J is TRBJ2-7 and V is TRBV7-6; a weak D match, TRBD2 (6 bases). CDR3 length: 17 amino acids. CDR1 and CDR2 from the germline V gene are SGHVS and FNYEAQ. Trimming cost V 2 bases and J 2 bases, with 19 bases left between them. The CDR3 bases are TGTGCCAGCAGCTTAAAGTCCGGGCTAGCGCATACCTACGAGCAGTACTTC. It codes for CASSLKSGLAHTYEQYF.

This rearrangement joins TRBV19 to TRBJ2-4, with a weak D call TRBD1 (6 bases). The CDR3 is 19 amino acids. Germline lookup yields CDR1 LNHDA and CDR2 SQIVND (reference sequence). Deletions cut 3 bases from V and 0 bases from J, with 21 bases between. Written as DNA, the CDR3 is TGTGCCAGTAGTATGTTTATTGCGCGTGGACAGACAGCCAAAAACATTCAGTACTTC. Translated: CASSMFIARGQTAKNIQYF.

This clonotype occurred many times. The CDR3 protein is CACISGGTGENWWSNQPQHF. The CDR3 region has the DNA TGTGCCTGTATATCCGGGGGGACAGGGGAAAATTGGTGGAGCAATCAGCCCCAGCATTTT. The chain employs TRBV28 and TRBJ1-5, with TRBD1 identical over 10 bases. This CDR3 is 20 amino acids long. Germline V gene lookup returns CDR1 MDHEN and CDR2 SYDVKM. J lost 1 base, V lost 11 bases, and 23 bases had no gene match.